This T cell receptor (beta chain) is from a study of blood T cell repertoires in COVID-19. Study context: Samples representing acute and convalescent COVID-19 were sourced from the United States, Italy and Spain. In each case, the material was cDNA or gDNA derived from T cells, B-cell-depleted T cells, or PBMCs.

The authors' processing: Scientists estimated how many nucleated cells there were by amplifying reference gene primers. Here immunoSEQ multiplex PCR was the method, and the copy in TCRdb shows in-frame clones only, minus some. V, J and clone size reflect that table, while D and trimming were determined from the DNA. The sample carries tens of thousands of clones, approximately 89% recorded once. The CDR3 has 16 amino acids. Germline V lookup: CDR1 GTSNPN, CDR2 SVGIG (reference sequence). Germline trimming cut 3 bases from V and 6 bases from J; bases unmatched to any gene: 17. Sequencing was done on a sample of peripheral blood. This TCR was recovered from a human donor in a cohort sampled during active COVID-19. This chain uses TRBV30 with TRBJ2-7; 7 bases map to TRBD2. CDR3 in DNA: TGTGCCTGGAGCCTCAAAGCCTCCAGCGGGAAACGCGAGCAGTACTTC. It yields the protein CAWSLKASSGKREQYF.